This T cell receptor beta chain came from a study of cytomegalovirus exposure and HLA in healthy donors. PCR primers comprised 60 Vbeta and 13 Jbeta primers. The data were produced by immunoSEQ multiplex PCR, yet TCRdb's version contains in-frame clones alone and is incomplete. Its listing shows some 75,000 clones. Germline loops: CDR1 LGHNA, CDR2 YSLEER. The CDR3 sequence is 14 residues long. The ends were cut back, 1 base at V and 4 bases at J, with 7 bases in the middle. The sample taken for sequencing was PBMCs. The V call is TRBV4-3, the J call TRBJ2-2, with D possibly matching TRBD1 (5 bases). This TCR was recovered from a man aged 35 to 55 in good health and CMV-seronegative. The CDR3 DNA reads TGCGCCAGCAGCCAAGGACAGTTCACCGGGGAGCTGTTTTTT. It translates to CASSQGQFTGELFF.